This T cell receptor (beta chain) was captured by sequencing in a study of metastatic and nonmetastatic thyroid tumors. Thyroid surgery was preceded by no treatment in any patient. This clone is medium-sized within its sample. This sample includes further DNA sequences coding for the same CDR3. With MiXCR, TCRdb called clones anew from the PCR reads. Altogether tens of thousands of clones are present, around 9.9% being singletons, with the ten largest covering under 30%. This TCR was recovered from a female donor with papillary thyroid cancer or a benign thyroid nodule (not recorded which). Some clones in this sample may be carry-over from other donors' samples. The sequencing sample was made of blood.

Here the CDR3 reads CASSLLLGASGQYF. CDR3 coding DNA: TGTGCCAGCAGTTTACTTCTCGGCGCTTCTGGGCAGTACTTC. The chain has TRBV28 and TRBJ2-7, with D unclear. Per the germline V gene, CDR1 is MDHEN and CDR2 is SYDVKM. This CDR3 is 14 amino acids long. Trimming removed 2 bases from V and 9 bases from J, with 17 bases in between.